This TCR beta chain was retrieved from a study of neoadjuvant anti-PD-1 for oral cavity cancer. For the study at large: Most patients had three to four biweekly doses of 3 mg/kg nivolumab before resection.

Six replicates per PBMC sample, mostly from roughly 500 ng of genomic DNA. Generated by immunoSEQ multiplex PCR, the TCRdb table keeps only in-frame clones and is missing some. The data show about 15,000 clones, about two thirds seen once. The CDR3 runs 12 residues. V was trimmed by 6 bases and J by 3 bases, leaving 5 bases between them. Germline CDR1 ENHRY, CDR2 SYGVKD. These oral cavity squamous cell carcinomas were HPV-negative and locally advanced. Blood cells were analyzed directly, without culture or expansion. The chain is built from TRBV10-3 and TRBJ2-2; D not resolved. This specimen was PBMCs, taken before nivolumab (anti-PD-1) treatment. The source of this sequence is a person between 35 and 79 years old with oral cavity squamous cell carcinoma. CDR3 protein: CAISPDTGELFF. For the CDR3, the DNA is TGTGCCATCAGCCCGGACACCGGGGAGCTGTTTTTT.